Below, 29 T cell receptor beta chains from the same sample are listed, as sequenced in a study of T cell changes during pregnancy in multiple sclerosis. The data were produced by immunoSEQ multiplex PCR, yet TCRdb's version contains in-frame clones alone and is incomplete. The repertoire includes approximately 63,000 clones, about nine tenths of them detected once, and about 2% sits in the top ten. Material: peripheral blood, obtained in the third trimester of pregnancy. These receptor sequences come from a female donor in good health, enrolled as a control in a pregnancy study.

Points on this clone: Other DNA sequences in the sample encode the same CDR3. The chain couples TRBV15 to TRBJ2-7; D uncertain. CDR3 length: 12 residues. V lost 0 bases and J 4 bases, leaving 4 bases between the germline ends. CDR1 and CDR2 (germline): LNHNV, YYDKDF (reference sequence). The CDR3 sequence: CATSRDRYEQYF. The CDR3 bases are TGTGCCACCAGCAGAGATCGGTACGAGCAGTACTTC.

This chain uses TRBV13 with TRBJ2-7; D uncertain. Germline CDR1 reads PRHDT; CDR2 reads FYEKMQ (reference sequence). The germline V and J ends were trimmed by 4 bases and 3 bases, with 13 bases remaining between them. This CDR3 spans 14 amino acids. The CDR3 spells CASSSRVILYEQYF. The DNA of the CDR3 is TGTGCCAGCAGCTCCCGCGTTATCCTCTACGAGCAGTACTTC.

The genes are TRBV5-4 and TRBJ1-3, with D tentatively TRBD1 (6 bases). CDR3 length equals 18 residues. Germline CDR1 is SGHNT and CDR2 is YYREEE (reference sequence). Trimming removed 4 bases at V and 0 bases at J, with 20 bases between. CDR3 in DNA: TGTGCCAGCAGCATCGGACAGCAGGGGCCTCTCTCTGGAAACACCATATATTTT. Encoded protein: CASSIGQQGPLSGNTIYF.

This sequence joins TRBV4-1 and TRBJ2-5; 8 nucleotides agree with TRBD1. CDR1 and CDR2 (germline): MGHRA, YSYEKL. V lost 3 bases, J lost 3 bases, and 0 bases stayed unmatched. CDR3 length equals 13 residues. Here the CDR3 DNA reads TGCGCCAGCAGCCAGGACAGGGAAGAGACCCAGTACTTC. Protein sequence: CASSQDREETQYF.

The chain couples TRBV6-4 to TRBJ2-2; TRBD2 matches 7 bases. J gave up 6 bases and V 6 bases, and 7 bases lay outside the gene matches. Germline V lookup: CDR1 MRHNA, CDR2 SNTAGT. CDR3 length equals 14 residues. The CDR3 sequence: CASSGTSASGELFF. The CDR3 DNA is TGTGCCAGCAGCGGTACTAGCGCGTCCGGGGAGCTGTTTTTT.

The V gene is TRBV5-1, the J gene TRBJ2-7, with 7 bases lining up with TRBD1. V lost 3 bases and J lost 2; bases outside the gene matches: 11. CDR1 SGHRS and CDR2 YFSETQ come from the germline V gene. The CDR3 has 16 amino acids. The CDR3 DNA is TGCGCCAGCAGCTCACCCCGGGACAGTTCTACCTACGAGCAGTACTTC. Protein product: CASSSPRDSSTYEQYF.

This chain joins TRBV7-3 and TRBJ1-1, with TRBD1 matching over 11 bases. The ends lost 4 bases at V and 4 bases at J; junction bases unmatched: 5. The CDR3 runs to 15 residues. Looked up from germline, CDR1 is SGHTA and CDR2 is FQGTGA. The CDR3 reads CASSSGTGGSTEAFF. The CDR3 region has the DNA TGTGCCAGCAGCTCCGGGACAGGGGGGAGCACTGAAGCTTTCTTT.

CDR3 loop: CASSPIKGGAGSPLHF. In DNA, the CDR3 is TGTGCCAGCAGTCCCATTAAAGGGGGCGCCGGTTCACCCCTCCACTTT. The chain combines TRBV2 with TRBJ1-6; TRBD1 matches at 7 bases. V trimming: 5 bases; J trimming: 9 bases; junction bases outside the gene matches: 13. The length of the CDR3 is 16 residues. The germline V gene encodes CDR1 SNHLY and CDR2 FYNNEI.

J is TRBJ2-7 and V is TRBV27, with TRBD2 matching over 7 bases. V gave up 2 bases and J gave up 2 bases; unmatched junction bases: 9. Germline V CDR1 and CDR2: MNHEY, SMNVEV (reference sequence). There are 16 residues in the CDR3. CDR3 sequence: CASSLRIGLAAYEQYF. CDR3 nucleotides: TGTGCCAGCAGTTTAAGGATCGGGCTAGCGGCCTACGAGCAGTACTTC.

The chain carries TRBV5-6 and TRBJ2-3, with D perhaps TRBD1 (5 bases). The CDR3 length is 17 residues. CDR1 is SGHDT and CDR2 is YYEEEE in the germline V gene. V lost 0 bases and J 1 base, leaving 15 bases between the germline ends. In nucleotides, the CDR3 is TGTGCCAGCAGCTTGGTAGGTGGGGCTGGTGGCACAGATACGCAGTATTTT. Translating it yields CASSLVGGAGGTDTQYF.

The chain's CDR3 is CASSHGTGEDEQYF. CDR3 coding DNA: TGTGCCAGCAGCCATGGGACAGGGGAGGACGAGCAGTACTTC. The gene calls are TRBV11-3 and TRBJ2-7, with 10 bases fitting TRBD1. Germline values: CDR1 SGHNT, CDR2 YENEEA. The CDR3 totals 14 residues. V lost 5 bases and J lost 5; bases outside the gene matches: 6.

This clone was seen only once. The rearrangement joins TRBV19 to TRBJ2-1; 9 bases match TRBD2. This CDR3 comprises 14 residues. Germline V lookup: CDR1 LNHDA, CDR2 SQIVND (reference sequence). After removal of 7 bases from V and 9 bases from J, the junction contained 10 bases not matched to a gene. CDR3 sequence reads: CASTGLAGSVEQFF. The CDR3 coding sequence is TGTGCCAGTACCGGGCTAGCGGGGTCGGTTGAGCAGTTCTTC.

The rearrangement links TRBV13 to TRBJ1-5; D not resolved. The germline V gene encodes CDR1 PRHDT and CDR2 FYEKMQ (reference sequence). V lost 0 bases, J lost 5 bases, and 5 bases lay in between. There are 13 residues in the CDR3. CDR3 loop: CASSLGLDQPQHF. CDR3 DNA sequence: TGTGCCAGCAGCTTAGGTCTTGATCAGCCCCAGCATTTT.

This chain links TRBV2 with TRBJ1-1; a possible D gene is TRBD1 (5 bases). V lost 7 bases and J lost 5, with 14 bases in between. CDR1 is SNHLY, CDR2 FYNNEI, per germline. The length of the CDR3 is 13 residues. The CDR3 DNA is TGTGCCAGCACCAGTCTCCGACAGACTGAAGCTTTCTTT. As protein: CASTSLRQTEAFF.

The genes are TRBV28 and TRBJ2-7, with TRBD2 identical over 9 bases. Germline values: CDR1 MDHEN, CDR2 SYDVKM. The CDR3 consists of 14 residues. Trimming removed 7 bases from V and 4 bases from J; junction bases left unmatched: 8. CDR3 DNA sequence: TGTGCCAGCACTGGAAGTCTAGCGGGATACGAGCAGTACTTC. The encoded protein is CASTGSLAGYEQYF.

The V and J genes are TRBV29-1 and TRBJ2-5; no reliable D call. CDR1 is SQVTM and CDR2 is ANQGSEA in the germline V gene. Trimming took 4 bases from V and 0 from J, leaving 15 bases between them. CDR3 length: 15 residues. CDR3 bases: TGCAGCGTTGGGTTTGGCGACTGGTACCAAGAGACCCAGTACTTC. The encoded protein is CSVGFGDWYQETQYF. The full variable domain, with the rest looked up from reference TRBV29-1 and TRBJ2-5, is SAVISQKPSRDICQRGTSLTIQCQVDSQVTMMFWYRQQPGQSLTLIATANQGSEATYESGFVIDKFPISRPNLTFSTLTVSNMSPEDSSIYLCSVGFGDWYQETQYFGPGTRLLVL.

This rearrangement joins TRBV28 to TRBJ2-7; weak D call: TRBD2 (6 bases). CDR1 is MDHEN and CDR2 is SYDVKM in the germline V gene. The CDR3 spans 12 residues. The V end was cut by 5 bases, the J end by 6 bases, with 11 bases between. The CDR3 reads CASSHGRSEQYF. CDR3 sequence (DNA): TGTGCCAGCAGTCACGGGAGAAGCGAGCAGTACTTC. The full variable domain, completed using reference TRBV28 and TRBJ2-7, is DVKVTQSSRYLVKRTGEKVFLECVQDMDHENMFWYRQDPGLGLRLIYFSYDVKMKEKGDIPEGYSVSREKKERFSLILESASTNQTSMYLCASSHGRSEQYFGPGTRLTVT.

The V call is TRBV10-3, the J call TRBJ1-5, with a possible D match to TRBD1 (5 bases). The length of the CDR3 is 14 residues. Germline V CDR1 and CDR2: ENHRY, SYGVKD. Trimming stripped 5 bases from V and 4 bases from J, with 12 bases between. CDR3 in amino acids: CAISNTGRNQPQHF. The DNA for the CDR3 is TGTGCCATCAGTAACACAGGACGTAATCAGCCCCAGCATTTT.

V is TRBV6-7 and J is TRBJ2-7; maybe TRBD1 (6 bases). TRBV6-7 falls under the ORF class, with uncertain function. V was clipped by 2 bases and J by 3 bases, with 14 bases between them. The CDR3 spans 15 residues. The CDR3 DNA follows: TGTGCCAGCAGTTACCGGGGACATTTACACTACGAGCAGTACTTC. It encodes CASSYRGHLHYEQYF.

The rearrangement uses TRBV25-1 and TRBJ2-7, with D possibly matching TRBD2 (6 bases). The CDR3 has 13 amino acids. The germline V gene has CDR1 MGHDK and CDR2 SYGVNS. V gave up 1 base and J gave up 5 bases, with 9 bases separating them. The CDR3 loop reads CASSEFRRDEQYF. In nucleotides, the CDR3 is TGTGCCAGCAGTGAATTTAGGAGGGACGAGCAGTACTTC.

The rearrangement joins TRBV2 to TRBJ2-4, with 10 bases fitting TRBD1. The junction had 6 bases not matched to a gene; V was cut back by 7 bases and J by 0 bases. In germline, CDR1 is SNHLY, CDR2 FYNNEI. This CDR3 comprises 16 residues. This CDR3 is CASKRTGGLAKNIQYF. In DNA form, the CDR3 reads TGTGCCAGCAAAAGGACAGGGGGTCTAGCCAAAAACATTCAGTACTTC.

J is TRBJ2-1 and V is TRBV10-2, with D hard to call. The CDR3 has 14 residues. Between the trimmed V and J ends, which lost 6 bases and 6 bases, there was a span of 15 bases. Germline lookup yields CDR1 WSHSY and CDR2 SAAADI. CDR3 sequence reads: CASSTRASGNEQFF. The DNA for the CDR3 is TGCGCCAGCAGCACAAGAGCGTCGGGCAATGAGCAGTTCTTC.

This clone has a handful of counts. The gene calls are TRBV28 and TRBJ1-1; the D is unclear. The V and J ends lost 7 bases and 11 bases respectively, with 17 bases between them. The germline gives CDR1 MDHEN, CDR2 SYDVKM. The CDR3 length is 12 residues. The DNA for the CDR3 is TGTGCCAGCACCCCCCCTGAGGGAACGGCTTTCTTT. Amino acids: CASTPPEGTAFF.

The chain links TRBV6-5 to TRBJ1-6, with unresolved D. The CDR3 spans 14 residues. V was trimmed by 4 bases and J by 5 bases, leaving 9 bases between them. Germline V gene data show CDR1 as MNHEY and CDR2 as SVGAGI. CDR3 nucleotide sequence: TGTGCCAGCAGTTCCATCCCAGATAATTCACCCCTCCACTTT. Protein: CASSSIPDNSPLHF.

The CDR3 nucleotides read TGTGCCAGCAGCCGGGACAAATTGGGACCATCACCCCTCCACTTT. It specifies CASSRDKLGPSPLHF. This rearrangement joins TRBV16 to TRBJ1-6, with a tentative D call TRBD1 (6 bases). The CDR3 has 15 amino acids. Germline lookup yields CDR1 KGHSY and CDR2 FQNENV. Trimming took off 4 bases at V and 10 bases at J, with 17 bases between the two ends.

CDR3 sequence: CASSPERGGLGRSRNEQFF. CDR3 sequence (DNA): TGTGCCAGCAGCCCAGAGCGGGGGGGCTTAGGTCGGTCGAGAAATGAGCAGTTCTTC. V is TRBV7-9 and J is TRBJ2-1; TRBD2 agrees at 10 bases. Germline values: CDR1 SEHNR, CDR2 FQNEAQ (reference sequence). J was trimmed by 7 bases and V by 5 bases; bases with no gene match: 20. The CDR3 covers 19 residues.

The chain has TRBV7-9 and TRBJ2-5, with TRBD2 as a possible D gene (7 bases). V gave up 5 bases and J gave up 9 bases, with 19 bases separating them. The CDR3 contains 14 residues. Per germline, CDR1 SEHNR and CDR2 FQNEAQ (reference sequence). The CDR3 DNA reads TGTGCCAGCAGCCCGGGGAGGGACATCGGGGCCCAGTACTTC. Translating gives CASSPGRDIGAQYF.

The V and J genes are TRBV9 and TRBJ2-3; 9 bases match TRBD1. CDR1 is SGDLS and CDR2 is YYNGEE in the germline V gene. The CDR3 is 16 amino acids. Trimming took 3 bases from V and 4 from J; bases not matched to a gene: 9. CDR3 in DNA: TGTGCCAGCAGCGCCATTGGACAGGGGAGGTCAGATACGCAGTATTTT. This gives the protein CASSAIGQGRSDTQYF.

In its sample, this clone was seen once. The gene calls are TRBV10-3 and TRBJ2-3; 7 positions match TRBD2. This CDR3 comprises 15 residues. J gave up 5 bases and V 3 bases, and 8 bases lay outside the gene matches. CDR1 and CDR2 (germline): ENHRY, SYGVKD. The CDR3 bases are TGTGCCATCAGTGACCGAGGACTAGTTATAGATACGCAGTATTTT. Translating it yields CAISDRGLVIDTQYF.